The 17 T cell receptor beta chains below come from one sample, sequenced in a study of identical twins. TCRdb passed the 5' RACE reads through MiXCR, listing each CDR3 protein once. The sample contains 400,000 to 600,000 distinct CDR3 sequences, around 24% of which appear only once. The same specimen was also included in a second study, on yellow fever vaccine responses in identical twins.

Sequencing was carried out using CD4+ T cells sorted from blood. The receptors derive from a woman between 18 and 30 years old in good health.

This clonotype has only a few counts. The chain is built from TRBV20-1 and TRBJ2-6; the D gene is possibly TRBD2 (5 bases). Germline CDR1 DFQATT, CDR2 SNEGSKA (reference sequence). The germline V and J ends were trimmed by 4 bases and 0 bases, with 13 bases remaining between them. The CDR3 length is 16 residues. This CDR3 is CSANPTDYSGANVLTF. The CDR3 DNA follows: TGCAGTGCTAACCCCACAGACTACTCTGGGGCCAACGTCCTGACTTTC.

This clonotype turned up a few times. This rearrangement joins TRBV2 to TRBJ2-3, with D tentatively TRBD2 (5 bases). The CDR3 totals 13 residues. V dropped 8 bases and J dropped 3 bases, with 12 bases sitting between them. The germline CDR1 and CDR2 sequences are SNHLY and FYNNEI. The CDR3 bases are TGTGCCAGCCGAGGGCAACCAACAGATACGCAGTATTTT. Its translation is CASRGQPTDTQYF.

This rearrangement joins TRBV6-2 or TRBV6-3 to TRBJ2-7; D remains unclear. The germline gives CDR1 MNHEY, CDR2 SVGEGT. The CDR3 sequence is 13 residues long. V shed 6 bases and J shed 8 bases, with 17 bases lying between them. The CDR3 region has the DNA TGTGCCAGCAGCCAAGGGCCAAAATCAAAGCAGTACTTC. Translated: CASSQGPKSKQYF.

The genes are TRBV20-1 and TRBJ2-5; D possibly corresponds to TRBD1 (6 bases). CDR1 DFQATT and CDR2 SNEGSKA come from the germline V gene (reference sequence). Trimming stripped 1 base from V and 0 bases from J, with 6 bases between. The CDR3 consists of 13 residues. The CDR3 coding sequence is TGCAGTGCTAGAGGGGACAACCAAGAGACCCAGTACTTC. This gives the protein CSARGDNQETQYF.

Details on this clonotype: It is unclear where the CDR3 begins or ends on the DNA, so no DNA is shown, and the CDR3 is as TCRdb lists it. The chain joins TRBV28 to TRBJ2-2; TRBD2 is the table's D call and was not checked against the DNA. Ends included, the CDR3 has 16 residues. Germline V CDR1 and CDR2: MDHEN, SYDVKM. This chain's CDR3 is CASPGRTGLLPGSCFF.

This clonotype was recorded a few times. The chain has TRBV5-6 and TRBJ1-6; a weak D match, TRBD1 (5 bases). Germline CDR1 and CDR2: SGHDT and YYEEEE. The CDR3 length is 15 residues. Trimming removed 4 bases at V and 9 bases at J, with 17 bases between. As DNA, the CDR3 is TGTGCCAGCAGCGCCGGGACTTTGCTTGGTTCACCCCTCCACTTT. This encodes CASSAGTLLGSPLHF.

This clonotype came up a few times. The chain combines TRBV4-1 with TRBJ2-5; TRBD2 is a possible D gene (6 bases). The CDR3 totals 13 residues. Between the trimmed V and J ends, which lost 4 bases and 4 bases, there was a span of 10 bases. Germline CDR1 is MGHRA and CDR2 is YSYEKL. The CDR3 loop reads CASSRGDTETQYF. DNA for the CDR3: TGCGCCAGCAGCCGGGGGGATACAGAGACCCAGTACTTC.

This clonotype turned up a few times. The V gene is TRBV10-3, the J gene TRBJ1-6, with a weak D call TRBD1 (5 bases). The V gene's germline CDR1 is ENHRY and CDR2 SYGVKD. This CDR3 comprises 15 residues. V was shortened by 5 bases and J by 5 bases, with 13 bases between the two germline ends. The CDR3 DNA is TGTGCCATCAGTAGTCGCCGGGACCATAATTCACCCCTCCACTTT. Translated, it gives CAISSRRDHNSPLHF.

This clonotype turned up a few times. The rearrangement joins TRBV6-1 to TRBJ2-7, with TRBD2 as a possible D gene (5 bases). Germline assignment: CDR1 MNHNS and CDR2 SASEGT. CDR3 size: 13 residues. Trimming cost V 7 bases and J 2 bases, with 12 bases left between them. CDR3 in DNA: TGTGCCAGCACCCCACCGGGAACCTACGAGCAGTACGTC. It specifies CASTPPGTYEQYV.

This clonotype was observed a handful of times. The V and J genes are TRBV12-3 or TRBV12-4 and TRBJ1-2; D is possibly TRBD1 (5 bases). This CDR3 is 13 amino acids long. Trimming shortened V by 4 bases and J by 7 bases, and 13 bases separated the two germline ends. CDR3 sequence: CASSSRERGGYTF. CDR3 sequence (DNA): TGTGCCAGCAGTTCCAGGGAGAGAGGTGGCTACACCTTC.

At least ten counts were recorded for this clonotype. V is TRBV6-1 and J is TRBJ2-2; D uncertain. With 8 bases removed from V and 4 bases from J, the gap between germline ends came to 8 bases. The CDR3 spans 12 residues. Germline CDR1 reads MNHNS; CDR2 reads SASEGT. This chain's CDR3 is CASWQTTGELFF. CDR3 coding DNA: TGTGCCAGCTGGCAGACCACCGGGGAGCTGTTTTTT.

The rearrangement links TRBV5-1 to TRBJ2-3; no firm D call. The CDR3 extends over 18 amino acids. From germline, CDR1 is SGHRS and CDR2 YFSETQ. V gave up 1 base and J gave up 2 bases, with 20 bases separating them. The CDR3 sequence is CASSLMALQRTHTDTQYF. As DNA, the CDR3 is TGCGCCAGCAGCTTGATGGCTTTACAGAGGACCCACACAGATACGCAGTATTTT.

This clonotype was counted between two and nine times. V is TRBV29-1 and J is TRBJ2-2; a possible D gene is TRBD1 (6 bases). The CDR3 runs to 17 residues. Germline CDR1 and CDR2: SQVTM and ANQGSEA. Between the trimmed V and J ends, which lost 5 bases and 2 bases, there was a span of 21 bases. The CDR3 sequence is CSVLRGRGLSNTGELFF. CDR3 nucleotides: TGCAGCGTTCTCAGGGGCCGGGGTCTTTCCAACACCGGGGAGCTGTTTTTT.

This clonotype was observed a handful of times. The CDR3 reads CSVGQGVHPGELFF. The CDR3 bases are TGCAGCGTTGGACAGGGGGTACATCCCGGGGAGCTGTTTTTT. This chain joins TRBV29-1 and TRBJ2-2, with TRBD1 matching 9 bases. V was clipped by 4 bases and J by 6 bases; unmatched bases: 6. The CDR3 loop spans 14 amino acids. The germline V gene encodes CDR1 SQVTM and CDR2 ANQGSEA.

The sample holds a few counts of this clonotype. CDR3 amino acids: CASSQEGHNQPQHF. CDR3 sequence (DNA): TGCGCCAGCAGCCAAGAGGGACACAATCAGCCCCAGCATTTT. The rearrangement links TRBV4-1 to TRBJ1-5; D is perhaps TRBD1 (6 bases). The CDR3 is 14 amino acids. CDR1 is MGHRA, CDR2 YSYEKL, per germline. The germline V and J ends were trimmed by 0 bases and 3 bases, with 6 bases remaining between them.

The chain links TRBV7-9 to TRBJ2-3, with TRBD2 matching 12 bases. The CDR3 totals 16 residues. Germline CDR1 SEHNR, CDR2 FQNEAQ (reference sequence). V shed 5 bases, J shed 1 base, and the junction held 4 bases outside the gene matches. The CDR3 DNA sequence: TGTGCCAGCAGCATGACTAGCGGGGGTCGCACAGATACGCAGTATTTT. This encodes CASSMTSGGRTDTQYF.

This clonotype was detected a few times. The chain joins TRBV5-5 to TRBJ2-7; 8 nucleotides match TRBD2. The CDR3 is made up of 15 amino acids. The V gene's germline CDR1 is SGHKS and CDR2 YYEKEE (reference sequence). V lost 5 bases, J lost 7 bases, and 14 bases stayed unmatched. The CDR3, as DNA: TGTGCCAGCAGTTTCCCCGCCGCGGGAGGAGGAGAGCAGTACTTC. Amino acid sequence: CASSFPAAGGGEQYF.